Shown below are 32 T cell receptor beta chains from a single sample sequenced in a study of regulatory T cells in long-lasting Graves disease. In building TCR beta libraries, iRepertoire HTBI primers were used together with Arm-PCR of CDR3 regions. TCRdb re-analysed the multiplex PCR reads in MiXCR, keeping a single row per CDR3 protein. The sample shows more than 300,000 distinct CDR3 sequences, 15% to 19% of them seen only once. Time point here: newly diagnosed GD, antithyroid drugs for less than 3 months. RNA from PBMCs was the source of the TCR library. The specimen was peripheral blood mononuclear cells (PBMCs), collected at new diagnosis, from a patient treated with antithyroid drugs. The receptors stem from a female donor with Graves disease.

This clonotype was counted between two and nine times. The genes are TRBV4-1 and TRBJ2-5; possibly TRBD1 or TRBD2 for D (5 bases each). The V and J ends lost 4 bases and 6 bases respectively, with 18 bases between them. The CDR3 is 15 residues long. Germline CDR1 reads MGHRA; CDR2 reads YSYEKL. CDR3 protein: CASSPREGPGQTQYF. As DNA, the CDR3 is TGCGCCAGCAGCCCACGTGAAGGGCCGGGGCAGACCCAGTACTTC.

A few counts support this clonotype. The chain combines TRBV5-1 with TRBJ1-2; D is undetermined. Germline V lookup: CDR1 SGHRS, CDR2 YFSETQ. The CDR3 runs to 15 residues. V lost 0 bases and J lost 8, with 17 bases in between. The CDR3 reads CASSLAVGNAQGYTF. CDR3 nucleotides: TGCGCCAGCAGCTTGGCTGTGGGCAATGCCCAGGGCTACACCTTC.

This clonotype was seen repeatedly, ten times or more. The rearrangement uses TRBV2 and TRBJ2-6, with TRBD1 identical over 8 bases. With V trimmed by 3 bases and J by 1 base, 8 bases remained unmatched. The germline V gene encodes CDR1 SNHLY and CDR2 FYNNEI. The CDR3 runs 18 residues. CDR3 region: CASSDPGQALSGANVLTF. Written as DNA, the CDR3 is TGTGCCAGCAGTGATCCGGGACAGGCCCTATCTGGGGCCAACGTCCTGACTTTC.

This clonotype has a count of ten or more. The chain joins TRBV7-8 to TRBJ2-5; weak D call: TRBD2 (6 bases). Germline V gene lookup returns CDR1 SGHVS and CDR2 FQNEAQ. The CDR3 totals 15 residues. Trimming removed 2 bases at V and 2 bases at J, with 12 bases between. Here the CDR3 DNA reads TGTGCCAGCAGCTTATTCCACGGGACTCAAGAGACCCAGTACTTC. It specifies CASSLFHGTQETQYF. The full variable domain, completed using reference TRBV7-8 and TRBJ2-5, is GAGVSQSPRYKVAKRGQDVALRCDPISGHVSLFWYQQALGQGPEFLTYFQNEAQLDKSGLPSDRFFAERPEGSVSTLKIQRTQQEDSAVYLCASSLFHGTQETQYFGPGTRLLVL.

In its sample, this clonotype was seen once. The V call is TRBV12-3 or TRBV12-4, the J call TRBJ2-3; D gene ambiguous. Trimming cost V 3 bases and J 1 base, with 11 bases left between them. CDR3 size: 15 residues. DNA of the CDR3: TGTGCCAGCAGTTTCACGGGCCCCCGCACAGATACGCAGTATTTT. Amino acids: CASSFTGPRTDTQYF.

The rearrangement joins TRBV29-1 to TRBJ2-7; the D gene could be TRBD1 or TRBD2 (5 bases each). There are 13 residues in the CDR3. V shed 4 bases and J shed 2 bases, with 12 bases lying between them. CDR1 and CDR2 (germline): SQVTM, ANQGSEA. In DNA form, the CDR3 reads TGCAGCGTTGGAGGGACGGAACCCTACGAGCAGTACTTC. This translates into CSVGGTEPYEQYF.

V and J are TRBV7-2 and TRBJ2-2; 12 positions match TRBD2. CDR1 is SGHTA, CDR2 FQGNSA, per germline. The CDR3 is 18 residues long. J lost 7 bases, V lost 2 bases, and 11 bases had no gene match. CDR3 in amino acids: CASSLLAGLAGLSGELFF. The CDR3 DNA is TGTGCCAGCAGCTTATTGGCCGGACTAGCGGGACTGAGCGGGGAGCTGTTTTTT.

This clonotype was seen repeatedly, ten times or more. This sequence joins TRBV6-2 or TRBV6-3 and TRBJ1-5; D possibly corresponds to TRBD1 (6 bases). Trimming removed 5 bases from V and 2 bases from J, with 16 bases in between. This CDR3 region has 16 residues. The germline V gene has CDR1 MNHEY and CDR2 SVGEGT. CDR3 in amino acids: CASSDSWYRGNQPQHF. The CDR3 nucleotides are TGTGCCAGCAGTGATAGCTGGTACAGGGGCAATCAGCCCCAGCATTTT.

Only a few counts were recorded for this clonotype. This chain connects TRBV6-2 or TRBV6-3 to TRBJ1-5; D may be TRBD1 (6 bases). Looked up from germline, CDR1 is MNHEY and CDR2 is SVGEGT. There are 17 residues in the CDR3. Deletions cut 1 base from V and 1 base from J, with 14 bases between. CDR3 loop: CASSYLNRVPSNQPQHF. CDR3 nucleotide sequence: TGTGCCAGCAGTTACTTGAACAGGGTCCCCAGCAATCAGCCCCAGCATTTT.

This clonotype was recorded a few times. The chain couples TRBV4-1 to TRBJ1-1; D call uncertain. Per germline, CDR1 MGHRA and CDR2 YSYEKL. Trimming shortened V by 2 bases and J by 4 bases, and 17 bases separated the two germline ends. The CDR3 has 16 amino acids. CDR3 residues: CASSQLFSGRGTEAFF. The CDR3 DNA follows: TGCGCCAGCAGCCAATTGTTTTCCGGGCGAGGCACTGAAGCTTTCTTT.

The J gene is TRBJ2-7, the V gene TRBV11-2, with TRBD2 identical over 12 bases. V lost 5 bases to trimming and J lost 6 bases; unmatched junction nucleotides: 2. The CDR3 runs to 13 residues. CDR1 and CDR2 from the germline V gene are SGHAT and FQNNGV. DNA of the CDR3: TGTGCCAGCAGCGCGGGACTAGCGGGCGAGCAGTACTTC. It encodes CASSAGLAGEQYF.

This chain connects TRBV6-4 to TRBJ1-6; 7 nucleotides match TRBD1. The trim removed 6 bases at V and 4 bases at J, leaving 6 bases unmatched. Germline loops: CDR1 MRHNA, CDR2 SNTAGT. This CDR3 has 15 amino acids. The CDR3 reads CASRGTVPYNSPLHF. Here the CDR3 DNA reads TGTGCCAGCAGGGGGACAGTTCCTTATAATTCACCCCTCCACTTT.

This clonotype has ten or more counts. The chain couples TRBV12-3 or TRBV12-4 to TRBJ2-1; 9 bases are shared with TRBD2. CDR3 size: 12 residues. V was pared by 6 bases and J by 15 bases, with 9 bases of the junction left unmatched. CDR3 amino acids: CASSPWREGPFF. CDR3 bases: TGTGCCAGCAGCCCCTGGCGGGAGGGGCCGTTCTTC.

This clonotype showed up many times. This chain connects TRBV20-1 to TRBJ2-7; D perhaps matches TRBD1 (6 bases). Germline lookup yields CDR1 DFQATT and CDR2 SNEGSKA (reference sequence). The V and J ends lost 4 bases and 0 bases respectively, with 10 bases between them. CDR3 size: 13 residues. CDR3 DNA: TGCAGTGCTAATGGACAGTCCTCCTACGAGCAGTACTTC. It specifies CSANGQSSYEQYF.

This clonotype was seen repeatedly, ten times or more. This chain connects TRBV7-9 to TRBJ2-3; 9 nucleotides line up with TRBD1. There are 19 residues in the CDR3. Germline V CDR1 and CDR2: SEHNR, FQNEAQ (reference sequence). Trimming at V came to 3 bases and at J to 3 bases, leaving 16 bases not matched to a gene. CDR3 residues: CASSLSGTGRPVGTDTQYF. CDR3 coding DNA: TGTGCCAGCAGCTTGTCCGGGACAGGGCGTCCGGTAGGGACAGATACGCAGTATTTT.

There are many counts of this clonotype. This chain links TRBV7-2 with TRBJ2-7; 12 positions agree with TRBD2. J lost 3 bases, V lost 7 bases, and 10 bases had no gene match. Germline V lookup: CDR1 SGHTA, CDR2 FQGNSA. The CDR3 spans 16 residues. The CDR3 spells CASTRFGLAGLYEQYF. DNA of the CDR3: TGTGCCAGCACCCGTTTTGGACTAGCGGGGCTCTACGAGCAGTACTTC.

This clonotype has only a few counts. This rearrangement joins TRBV3-1 to TRBJ2-1; D is possibly TRBD1 (5 bases). The CDR3 spans 18 residues. The V gene's germline CDR1 is LGHDT and CDR2 YNNKEL (reference sequence). V was cut by 4 bases and J by 7 bases, with 26 bases left in between. Here the CDR3 reads CASSRKVPGRVPINEQFF. CDR3 in DNA: TGTGCCAGCAGCCGAAAAGTCCCGGGCAGGGTGCCCATAAATGAGCAGTTCTTC.

Many counts were recorded for this clonotype. The rearrangement links TRBV9 to TRBJ2-7; 8 bases are a match to TRBD1. Germline V gene data show CDR1 as SGDLS and CDR2 as YYNGEE. The trim removed 3 bases at V and 4 bases at J, leaving 9 bases unmatched. This CDR3 contains 15 residues. CDR3 loop: CASSAPDRGRYEQYF. The CDR3, as DNA: TGTGCCAGCAGCGCCCCCGACAGGGGTCGTTACGAGCAGTACTTC.

This clonotype showed up many times. The chain combines TRBV7-9 with TRBJ2-7; D ambiguous. CDR1 SEHNR and CDR2 FQNEAQ come from the germline V gene (reference sequence). V gave up 4 bases and J gave up 1 base, with 8 bases separating them. There are 13 residues in the CDR3. The CDR3 is CASSSELSYEQYF. The DNA of the CDR3 is TGTGCCAGCAGCTCCGAGCTTTCCTACGAGCAGTACTTC. Drawing the rest from reference TRBV7-9 and TRBJ2-7, the complete variable domain is DTGVSQNPRHKITKRGQNVTFRCDPISEHNRLYWYRQTLGQGPEFLTYFQNEAQLEKSRLLSDRFSAERPKGSFSTLEIQRTEQGDSAMYLCASSSELSYEQYFGPGTRLTVT.

Notes on this clonotype: A much more abundant neighbour one base away suggests this may be a read error. The chain is built from TRBV7-2 and TRBJ2-7; unclear D gene. The CDR3 extends over 16 amino acids. Germline V lookup: CDR1 SGHTA, CDR2 FQGNSA. V lost 1 base to trimming and J lost 7 bases, with 20 bases between them. The CDR3 protein is CASSLGLSPRYNEQYF. CDR3 DNA sequence: TGTGCCAGCAGCTTAGGTCTCAGTCCACGGTACAATGAGCAGTACTTC.

The chain joins TRBV30 to TRBJ2-7, with TRBD1 matching over 9 bases. Trimming removed 3 bases from V and 6 bases from J; junction bases left unmatched: 12. This CDR3 has 15 residues. Germline CDR1 reads GTSNPN; CDR2 reads SVGIG (reference sequence). The CDR3 region is CAWRAGTGMLSEQYF. The DNA of the CDR3 is TGTGCCTGGAGAGCCGGGACAGGGATGCTCAGCGAGCAGTACTTC.

This clonotype appeared many times. The chain joins TRBV20-1 to TRBJ2-1, with D perhaps TRBD2 (7 bases). V was shortened by 1 base and J by 5 bases, with 15 bases between the two germline ends. Looked up from germline, CDR1 is DFQATT and CDR2 is SNEGSKA (reference sequence). CDR3 length equals 15 residues. This CDR3 reads CSARVGGAWDNEQFF. The CDR3 DNA sequence: TGCAGTGCTAGAGTTGGGGGGGCGTGGGACAATGAGCAGTTCTTC.

This clonotype was picked up many times. V gene TRBV9 combines with J gene TRBJ1-5; 9 positions match TRBD1. Germline V gives CDR1 SGDLS, CDR2 YYNGEE. The CDR3 has 14 residues. The junction had 4 bases not matched to a gene; V was cut back by 3 bases and J by 6 bases. This chain's CDR3 is CASSGQGVRQPQHF. CDR3 in DNA: TGTGCCAGCAGCGGACAGGGGGTCCGTCAGCCCCAGCATTTT.

This clonotype was seen repeatedly, ten times or more. The chain uses TRBV6-2 or TRBV6-3 and TRBJ1-2, with D hard to call. The V gene lost 0 bases and the J gene lost 4 bases, with 9 bases spanning the gap. This CDR3 region has 14 residues. CDR1 is MNHEY, CDR2 SVGEGT, per germline. In DNA form, the CDR3 reads TGTGCCAGCAGTTACTCCGGGATCACCTATGGCTACACCTTC. As protein: CASSYSGITYGYTF.

This clonotype has at least ten counts. The chain couples TRBV11-1 to TRBJ2-2; D ambiguous. CDR3 size: 14 residues. The germline V and J ends were trimmed by 3 bases and 1 base, with 6 bases remaining between them. From germline, CDR1 is SGHAT and CDR2 FQDESV (reference sequence). The DNA of the CDR3 is TGTGCCAGCAGCTTTGGGTTGAACACCGGGGAGCTGTTTTTT. Its translation: CASSFGLNTGELFF. Variable domain in full (rest from reference TRBV11-1 and TRBJ2-2): EAEVAQSPRYKITEKSQAVAFWCDPISGHATLYWYRQILGQGPELLVQFQDESVVDDSQLPKDRFSAERLKGVDSTLKIQPAELGDSAMYLCASSFGLNTGELFFGEGSRLTVL.

This clonotype was observed at least ten times. The chain has TRBV6-2 or TRBV6-3 and TRBJ2-1; tentative D call: TRBD2 (5 bases). The CDR3 is 15 residues long. Between the trimmed V and J ends, which lost 0 bases and 8 bases, there was a span of 14 bases. The germline CDR1 and CDR2 sequences are MNHEY and SVGEGT. The CDR3 here is CASSYSSGRRDEQFF. The DNA for the CDR3 is TGTGCCAGCAGTTACTCCAGCGGACGTCGCGATGAGCAGTTCTTC.

The chain recombines TRBV28 with TRBJ2-7; 7 bases match TRBD1. Germline CDR1 and CDR2: MDHEN and SYDVKM. The CDR3 length is 15 residues. V lost 6 bases to trimming and J lost 6 bases; unmatched junction nucleotides: 14. CDR3 loop: CASSQRQGAVREQYF. In nucleotides, the CDR3 is TGTGCCAGCAGCCAACGACAGGGAGCAGTCCGCGAGCAGTACTTC.

In regard to this clonotype: Compared with germline, one end of the junction differs, possibly owing to a read error. The chain links TRBV2 to TRBJ1-1; 7 positions match TRBD1. CDR1 is SNHLY and CDR2 is FYNNEI in the germline V gene. The CDR3 contains 13 residues. The chain's CDR3 is CASKGATNTGAFF. The CDR3 nucleotides are TGTGCCAGCAAGGGGGCTACGAACACTGGAGCTTTCTTT.

This clonotype was recorded at least ten times. The chain combines TRBV9 with TRBJ1-2; the match to TRBD1 covers 8 bases. This CDR3 has 15 amino acids. The ends lost 4 bases at V and 7 bases at J; junction bases unmatched: 12. Per the germline V gene, CDR1 is SGDLS and CDR2 is YYNGEE. CDR3 loop: CASSTSSTGEGGYTF. The CDR3 DNA reads TGTGCCAGCAGCACTTCGTCGACAGGGGAGGGTGGCTACACCTTC.

This clonotype was seen ten or more times. The chain recombines TRBV27 with TRBJ1-2; 7 nucleotides line up with TRBD1. From germline, CDR1 is MNHEY and CDR2 SMNVEV (reference sequence). Unmatched junction bases numbered 5, after V lost 3 bases and J lost 7 bases. The CDR3 contains 13 residues. The CDR3: CASSLGGQAGYTF. The CDR3 DNA is TGTGCCAGCAGTTTGGGAGGACAGGCTGGCTACACCTTC.

This clonotype was detected ten times or more. The V and J genes are TRBV24-1 and TRBJ2-1, with a possible D match to TRBD2 (6 bases). Trimming removed 3 bases at V and 2 bases at J, with 10 bases between. Germline values: CDR1 KGHDR, CDR2 SFDVKD. The CDR3 covers 15 residues. CDR3 sequence (DNA): TGTGCCACCAGTGATACCAAGCGGGCCTACAATGAGCAGTTCTTC. Translated: CATSDTKRAYNEQFF.

This clonotype was seen only a few times. This may come from a read error, since a much larger clone is one base off. The CDR3 sequence: CASSISDSSSYNEQFF. The CDR3, as DNA: TGTGCCAGTAGTATATCGGACTCTAGCTCCTACAATGAGCAGTTCTTC. The chain joins TRBV19 to TRBJ2-1; D perhaps matches TRBD2 (5 bases). CDR3 length: 16 residues. Germline loops: CDR1 LNHDA, CDR2 SQIVND (reference sequence). Trimming cost V 2 bases and J 0 bases, with 11 bases left between them.